This T cell receptor beta chain was observed in a study of tumor and adjacent non-tumor tissue in lung cancer. Whole-study findings and limits: Higher tumor TCR diversity was associated with shorter survival. Normal lung showed higher cumulative top 100 clone frequency than tumor. TCR diversity was significantly greater in tumor than normal lung tissue.

A word on this clonotype: Its target is not known. This may be a read error: a much more frequent sequence differs by one nucleotide.

Three rounds of nested PCR, following a modified ARM-PCR protocol, produced the TCRbeta library. MiXCR was run by TCRdb on the multiplex PCR reads, yielding one entry per CDR3 protein. The sample contains roughly 75,000 distinct CDR3 sequences, 70% to 90% of which appear only once. RNA was extracted from bulk tissue without any cell sorting. More than 3 cm separated this lung sample from the edge of the tumor. CDR1 and CDR2 from the germline V gene are SGHAT and FQNNGV. The CDR3 runs 15 residues. The chain uses TRBV11-2 and TRBJ2-2, with D possibly matching TRBD2 (5 bases). The sample was distant non-tumor lung tissue. The sequence was collected from a man aged 55 to 69 with non-small cell lung cancer. This chain's CDR3 is CASSLAGYYTGELYF. The CDR3 coding sequence is TGTGCCAGCAGCTTAGCGGGGTATTACACCGGGGAGCTGTATTTT.